This TCR beta chain was sequenced during a study of immune heterogeneity within non-small cell lung tumors. Study-wide context: The composition of the tumors was several squamous cell carcinomas, 10 non-squamous carcinomas and 1 not otherwise specified.

TCR beta CDR3 amplification used multiplex PCR with 32 V and 13 J primers. TCRdb re-called the multiplex PCR reads through MiXCR, storing one row per CDR3 protein. The sample holds a few thousand distinct CDR3 sequences; 45% to 55% are singletons and the top ten take roughly 11%. About this clonotype: The antigen remains undetermined.

V was shortened by 3 bases and J by 5 bases, with 17 bases between the two germline ends. Germline V gene data show CDR1 as WSHSY and CDR2 as SAAADI. There are 15 residues in the CDR3. With 550 to 700 ng used per sample, the template was genomic DNA from bulk tumor. While surgery was under way, several biopsies spaced far apart were taken per primary tumor. The cohort was untreated, with newly diagnosed non-small cell lung cancer undergoing curative surgery. Those donating were patients (newly diagnosed with non-small cell lung cancer) who were having surgery with curative intent. Overall study findings and caveats: Higher local tumor mutational burden went with moderately higher local T-cell clonality, R around 0.35. Between one patient and another, high-frequency T-cell receptor beta clonotypes were largely distinct.

V and J are TRBV10-2 and TRBJ2-7, with D possibly matching TRBD2 (6 bases). Sequenced input: lung tumor tissue. This receptor was obtained from a man aged 65 to 85 with non-small cell lung cancer. DNA of the CDR3: TGCGCCAGCAGTGATGCGGGACTGGGTAGACACGAGCAGTACTTC. Encoded protein: CASSDAGLGRHEQYF.